The 20 T cell receptor beta chains in this list originate from one sample, sequenced in a study of blood T cell repertoires in COVID-19. TCRdb's copy holds only in-frame clones and misses some; the assay was immunoSEQ multiplex PCR. The sample includes 350,000 to 450,000 clones, approximately 92% seen only once; the top ten take about 1.1%. The sequenced material came from PBMCs or T cells enriched from blood (not recorded which). The receptors derive from a man aged 30-40 years who had recovered from COVID-19.

The chain employs TRBV7-6 and TRBJ2-7; TRBD1 matches at 10 bases. This CDR3 is built from 16 residues. Trimming removed 1 base from V and 1 base from J; junction bases left unmatched: 4. Germline V gives CDR1 SGHVS, CDR2 FNYEAQ. CDR3 in DNA: TGTGCCAGCAGCTTAGATCCGGGACAGGGGTCCTACGAGCAGTACTTC. Amino acids: CASSLDPGQGSYEQYF.

V usage is TRBV7-3 and J usage is TRBJ2-1, with D maybe TRBD1 (6 bases). The germline V gene encodes CDR1 SGHTA and CDR2 FQGTGA. The CDR3 has 17 residues. V was cut by 5 bases and J by 7 bases, with 24 bases left in between. This CDR3 reads CASSPDLGRPRGNEQFF. The CDR3, as DNA: TGTGCCAGCAGCCCTGACCTTGGGCGTCCAAGGGGGAATGAGCAGTTCTTC.

V and J are TRBV7-8 and TRBJ2-1, with D possibly being TRBD2 (5 bases). Germline V lookup: CDR1 SGHVS, CDR2 FQNEAQ. The V end lost 3 bases, the J end lost 3 bases, and 15 bases lay between the germline ends. This CDR3 has 16 amino acids. The CDR3 here is CASSFPARAVYNEQFF. The CDR3 DNA reads as TGTGCCAGCAGCTTTCCCGCGAGGGCGGTCTACAATGAGCAGTTCTTC.

V gene TRBV19 combines with J gene TRBJ1-2; the D is unclear. Trimming shortened V by 0 bases and J by 4 bases, and 12 bases separated the two germline ends. The CDR3 runs 15 residues. CDR1 is LNHDA, CDR2 SQIVND, per germline (reference sequence). The CDR3 region is CASSIDPAEFYGYTF. In DNA, the CDR3 is TGTGCCAGTAGTATAGATCCGGCGGAGTTCTATGGCTACACCTTC.

J is TRBJ2-7 and V is TRBV5-4, with 7 bases aligning to TRBD1. The CDR3 is 15 residues long. Germline-derived CDR1 and CDR2 are SGHNT and YYREEE (reference sequence). The J segment lost 4 bases and the V segment lost 0 bases, leaving 7 bases of the junction unmatched. The CDR3 here is CASSLGRQGTYEQYF. CDR3 DNA: TGTGCCAGCAGCTTGGGGCGACAGGGCACTTACGAGCAGTACTTC.

The gene calls are TRBV28 and TRBJ1-2; 7 bases agree with TRBD1. The CDR3 has 17 amino acids. Germline V gives CDR1 MDHEN, CDR2 SYDVKM. The ends lost 2 bases at V and 0 bases at J; junction bases unmatched: 9. CDR3 DNA sequence: TGTGCCAGCAGTTTACCCGACAGGGATGCGGCTAACTATGGCTACACCTTC. Residues: CASSLPDRDAANYGYTF.

CDR3 in amino acids: CASSPAPGDADTQYF. The DNA for the CDR3 is TGTGCCAGCAGCCCGGCCCCAGGGGACGCAGATACGCAGTATTTT. V and J are TRBV27 and TRBJ2-3, with D possibly being TRBD1 (6 bases). This CDR3 contains 15 residues. The V end lost 6 bases, the J end lost 4 bases, and 17 bases lay between the germline ends. Germline V lookup: CDR1 MNHEY, CDR2 SMNVEV (reference sequence).

J is TRBJ2-1 and V is TRBV3-1 (or the pseudogene TRBV3-2); D is unclear. This CDR3 comprises 13 residues. The ends were cut back, 0 bases at V and 4 bases at J, with 4 bases in the middle. The germline V gene has CDR1 LGHDT and CDR2 YNNKEL (reference sequence). Here the CDR3 reads CASSQEAYNEQFF. Written as DNA, the CDR3 is TGTGCCAGCAGCCAAGAAGCATACAATGAGCAGTTCTTC.

The chain combines TRBV28 with TRBJ1-5; D perhaps matches TRBD1 (5 bases). The germline V gene encodes CDR1 MDHEN and CDR2 SYDVKM. The V gene lost 6 bases and the J gene lost 0 bases, with 18 bases spanning the gap. The CDR3 covers 17 residues. CDR3 residues: CASSLGQVRLSNQPQHF. CDR3 nucleotides: TGTGCCAGCAGCCTTGGACAAGTAAGACTTAGCAATCAGCCCCAGCATTTT. Full variable domain (outside the CDR3, taken from reference TRBV28 and TRBJ1-5): DVKVTQSSRYLVKRTGEKVFLECVQDMDHENMFWYRQDPGLGLRLIYFSYDVKMKEKGDIPEGYSVSREKKERFSLILESASTNQTSMYLCASSLGQVRLSNQPQHFGDGTRLSIL.

This clone came up a few times. The V gene is TRBV4-1, the J gene TRBJ1-4; D gene uncertain. The CDR3 has 18 residues. Germline lookup yields CDR1 MGHRA and CDR2 YSYEKL. V was clipped by 6 bases and J by 4 bases, with 24 bases between them. The CDR3 sequence is CASSFRSITNTGNEKLFF. As DNA, the CDR3 is TGCGCCAGCAGTTTTCGGAGCATTACAAATACTGGTAATGAAAAACTGTTTTTT.

This clone has only a few counts. V usage is TRBV11-2 and J usage is TRBJ2-7; 9 bases agree with TRBD2. Germline V CDR1 and CDR2: SGHAT, FQNNGV. Losses at the gene ends were 4 bases for V and 7 bases for J; bases not matched to a gene: 5. The CDR3 covers 13 residues. The chain's CDR3 is CASSWVAGEEQYF. CDR3 coding DNA: TGTGCCAGCAGCTGGGTAGCGGGAGAGGAGCAGTACTTC.

The J gene is TRBJ2-1, the V gene TRBV7-2, with 10 bases that match TRBD2. Germline V lookup: CDR1 SGHTA, CDR2 FQGNSA. V lost 6 bases, J lost 7 bases, and 9 bases stayed unmatched. CDR3 length: 15 residues. The CDR3 DNA is TGTGCCAGCAGGCCCCCGGGACTAGCGACAAATGAGCAGTTCTTC. Protein sequence: CASRPPGLATNEQFF.

V gene TRBV6-1 combines with J gene TRBJ1-5, with D hard to call. The germline gives CDR1 MNHNS, CDR2 SASEGT. Trimming left V 2 bases short and J 12 bases short, with 8 bases between. This CDR3 region has 11 residues. Here the CDR3 DNA reads TGTGCCAGCAGTGAACTGGGCCTCCAGCATTTT. Translating gives CASSELGLQHF.

The rearrangement uses TRBV5-5 and TRBJ2-7, with D possibly TRBD2 on 5 matching bases. Trimming removed 2 bases from V and 6 bases from J, with 18 bases in between. The CDR3 covers 15 residues. CDR1 and CDR2 from the germline V gene are SGHKS and YYEKEE (reference sequence). The CDR3 sequence is CASSFSGSRRVEQYF. CDR3 bases: TGTGCCAGCAGCTTCTCGGGATCCAGAAGGGTCGAGCAGTACTTC.

This chain connects TRBV7-2 to TRBJ2-1; 9 bases map to TRBD2. The trim removed 1 base at V and 7 bases at J, leaving 5 bases unmatched. The CDR3 has 15 residues. From germline, CDR1 is SGHTA and CDR2 FQGNSA. For the CDR3, the DNA is TGTGCCAGCAGCTTAGAGATAGCGGGAGTGAATGAGCAGTTCTTC. Translating it yields CASSLEIAGVNEQFF.

This chain connects TRBV12-5 to TRBJ1-5; D is undetermined. The CDR3 covers 13 residues. CDR1 LGHNT and CDR2 FRNRAP come from the germline V gene. Trimming removed 2 bases at V and 8 bases at J, with 10 bases between. CDR3 loop: CASGLSGAEPQHF. CDR3 bases: TGTGCTAGTGGTTTGAGTGGCGCGGAGCCCCAGCATTTT. Combining the CDR3 with reference TRBV12-5 and TRBJ1-5 gives the whole variable domain DARVTQTPRHKVTEMGQEVTMRCQPILGHNTVFWYRQTMMQGLELLAYFRNRAPLDDSGMPKDRFSAEMPDATLATLKIQPSEPRDSAVYFCASGLSGAEPQHFGDGTRLSIL.

The chain recombines TRBV29-1 with TRBJ2-5; TRBD1 aligns across 11 bases. The CDR3 consists of 15 residues. Trimming removed 0 bases from V and 4 bases from J; junction bases left unmatched: 4. Germline V gives CDR1 SQVTM, CDR2 ANQGSEA. The CDR3 DNA is TGCAGCGTTGAAGATCGGGACAGGGGGGGAGAGACCCAGTACTTC. Amino acids: CSVEDRDRGGETQYF.

V and J are TRBV10-3 and TRBJ1-1; a possible D gene is TRBD1 (6 bases). V dropped 9 bases and J dropped 0 bases, with 11 bases sitting between them. Germline lookup yields CDR1 ENHRY and CDR2 SYGVKD. This CDR3 comprises 13 residues. The CDR3: CAITDRLNTEAFF. The CDR3 DNA reads as TGTGCCATTACGGACAGATTGAACACTGAAGCTTTCTTT.

This clone is a singleton in its sample. The chain uses TRBV28 and TRBJ2-1, with 12 nucleotides matching TRBD1. Germline lookup yields CDR1 MDHEN and CDR2 SYDVKM. J lost 11 bases, V lost 5 bases, and 7 bases had no gene match. The CDR3 contains 14 residues. CDR3: CASSLRDRGHKQFF. The CDR3 DNA is TGTGCCAGCAGTCTCCGGGACAGGGGGCACAAGCAGTTCTTC.

Turning to this clone: Additional DNA sequences in this sample encode the identical CDR3. V gene TRBV18 combines with J gene TRBJ1-1, with D perhaps matching TRBD1 (5 bases). The CDR3 extends over 15 amino acids. With 0 bases removed from V and 3 bases from J, the gap between germline ends came to 11 bases. Germline V gene lookup returns CDR1 KGHSH and CDR2 LQKENI. The CDR3 DNA sequence: TGTGCCAGCTCACCACCGAGCAGGGAGGACACTGAAGCTTTCTTT. This translates into CASSPPSREDTEAFF.